This T cell receptor (beta chain) was sequenced during a study of cytomegalovirus exposure and HLA in healthy donors (dated by TCRdb to the late 2010s). Looking at the study overall: According to an earlier analysis of several hundred of the donors, about 179 million T cells yielded 117 million unique TCR beta sequences and around 280 Gb of sequence data. An early release covering over 500 HLA-typed donors comprised 250 to 350 gigabases of sequencing data and 85 million to 100 million unique TCR sequences. Among the approximately 400 genotyped donors, 75% to 90% belonged to the genetic ancestry cluster associated with self-reported Caucasian donors. The study aimed to test whether signatures of past pathogen exposure could be identified by cataloging public T cell receptors. The T cell repertoires of under 750 subjects were profiled by immunosequencing and related to cytomegalovirus serostatus. A separate validation cohort of roughly 130 different subjects was used in addition to the roughly 720-subject first cohort. To predict cytomegalovirus infection status, the study brought together high-throughput TCR immunosequencing, statistical association of individual TCRs with disease status, and machine learning. A later analysis re-examined previously published TCR beta repertoires from just over 650 donors and added high-resolution HLA genotyping to investigate patterns of TCR occurrence. Rather than drawing on any new phenotypic data, the later analysis identified candidate immune exposures from TCR beta sequences and the way those sequences occurred across donors. An earlier analysis of approximately 500 of the donors applied high-throughput TCR beta sequencing to assess whether each TCR beta V gene segment acted as functional or pseudogenic. Donor age, sex, ethnicity and CMV serostatus were compiled alongside the repertoire data. A later genetic analysis took genome-wide SNP genotypes for 398 of the 666 donors and used that subset as a discovery cohort. Every discovery cohort repertoire had been produced on one sequencing platform. HLA typing included class I and class II loci at four-digit resolution. The number of donors typed differed by locus, with 629-630 for A, B, C, DRB1 and DQB1, roughly 520 for DQA1, 606 for DPA1, and 400 to 490 for DPB1. About five DR-DQ haplotypes were handled as single units for association and clustering, since linkage in the cohort was strong. On average, 235,054 unique TCR beta nucleotide sequences were sequenced per donor among a few hundred genotyped donors of the cohort, with approximately 18% of those sequences being non-productive. Overall study outcomes, separate from this receptor: HLA typing was unavailable for some donors at each locus, so association tests used only the typed subset. An earlier analysis of around 600 of the donors showed that most TCR beta V segments appeared in productive rearrangements either about 90% or about 30% of the time, which broadly matched IMGT annotations. A group of highly shared sequence variants was considered likely to be a technical artifact of the sequencing pipeline. In a later analysis, HLA-associated TCR beta chains showed more clonal expansion and lower generation probabilities than non-associated chains that were equally common. Across donors, most TCR sequences were observed very rarely, whereas some public TCRs were present in many individuals. The classifier was reported to diagnose cytomegalovirus status with high specificity and sensitivity in both the original cohort and the validation cohort. The study gave a list of under 200 TCR beta chains associated with cytomegalovirus. In a later analysis, some 18,000 TCR beta sequences were associated with specific HLA alleles at a false discovery rate of 0.05. In vitro tests confirmed that a few of the cytomegalovirus-associated TCR beta chains recognize cytomegalovirus antigens. Linkage disequilibrium might explain the correlated functional status among segregating V segments, but an unknown experimental factor could not be ruled out. In a later genetic analysis, a missense DCLRE1C variant was associated with V-gene and J-gene trimming of TCR beta chains, and the association was replicated in an independent cohort. In a later analysis, the rate of TCR association differed among HLA loci, with DRB1 alleles having the most associated TCRs and HLA-C alleles having the fewest. Compared with the approximately 700-donor mean, donors in an Asian-associated ancestry cluster had fewer N-insertions in productive TCRs, according to a later genetic analysis. Around 16 rarely observed V segments, including chromosome 9 orphons, were excluded from the earlier analysis of about 610 of the donors because counts were too low. The authors suggested that the approach could potentially be extended to other disease states and immunological phenotypes. A further reported finding was that TCR beta sequences accurately predicted the HLA-A and HLA-B alleles for most subjects in the first cohort. Some IMGT-functional V segments, including TRBV6-2 and TRBV6-3, could not be told apart with the 87-base-pair reads, so those segments were excluded. For the cohort, immune exposure information was limited to CMV serostatus. Sequencing depth was assumed to be roughly uniform across donors in the presence/absence analyses, though that assumption may not hold. Strong co-occurrence of HLA alleles, especially DR and DQ, made assigning TCR associations to individual alleles difficult. The cohort was sequenced for TCR beta chains only, and without alpha or paired-chain data the features that could be detected were limited. Several of the top co-occurrence clusters appeared to be linked to parvovirus B19, influenza, CMV and Epstein-Barr virus, according to a later analysis. According to a later analysis, most CMV-associated TCR beta chains appeared to be HLA-restricted, and the HLA associations seemed to be driven largely by CMV exposure.

The CDR3 goes from the cysteine to the phenylalanine over 13 residues. CDR3 DNA is the only sequence kept; it has 39 bases, read in frame from the first base. The germline V gene supplies CDR1 MNHEY and CDR2 SVGAGI. V is trimmed back by 7 bases and J by 8 bases, and the junction contains 7 bases that no gene match accounts for. Library preparation employed the immunoSEQ multiplex PCR assay. For the multiplex PCR, a mixture combining 60 forward primers for TCR Vbeta segments and 13 reverse primers for TCR Jbeta segments was used. The CDR3 region of rearranged TCR beta genes was amplified from genomic DNA with a multiplex PCR assay. Amplified TCR beta libraries were sequenced as 87-base-pair reads on the Illumina HiSeq System. The authors processed their data as follows. A later analysis counted about 80 million unique TCR beta chains across the 600 to 850 repertoires, and 10 million to 11 million of these chains were shared by at least two donors. Raw reads were error-corrected and collapsed into unique sequences by a nearest-neighbor algorithm in which closely related sequences were merged to remove PCR and sequencing errors. To assign V, D and J gene segments, CDR3 sequences were aligned to IMGT reference sequences. Each retained sequence needed at least a six-nucleotide match to both a V gene segment and a J gene segment. A rearrangement was called productive if the CDR3 had no stop codons and remained in frame with V and J, and every other rearrangement was called non-productive. Following IMGT convention, CDR3 was defined as the stretch from the second conserved V-encoded cysteine to the conserved J-encoded phenylalanine. In an earlier analysis of 500 to 650 of the donors, sequences lacking an unambiguous match to a single V gene segment were excluded. An earlier analysis of around 600 of the donors classified V segments as functional when productive rearrangements were above 56.7% and as segregating when the standard deviation between donors was above 5%. A statistical classification framework was built to diagnose cytomegalovirus status from the catalog of TCR beta chain sequences. In a later analysis, TCR nucleotide sequences were compared against IMGT/GENE-DB human TR gene sequences so that V and J genes could be assigned. A later analysis assigned CDR3 sequences and most-parsimonious VDJ recombination scenarios with the TCRdist pipeline. In a later analysis, each TCR beta chain was defined by its CDR3 amino acid sequence together with its V-gene family, and reads without a unique V-gene family were excluded. In a later analysis, 450 to 600 highly shared, low-generation-probability nucleotide sequences were removed to address suspected cross-contamination and a sequencing artifact. For each public chain, a later analysis derived a clonal expansion index from normalized ranks of inferred template counts within each repertoire. Generation probabilities in a later analysis came from a VDJ recombination model fitted to out-of-frame rearrangements, and those results were checked against IGoR. In a later analysis, TCR-TCR, TCR-HLA and TCR-CMV co-occurrence was scored with hypergeometric tests, and a repertoire-size bias correction was applied to TCR pairs. A later analysis estimated false discovery rates by permuting HLA or CMV assignments 20 times. In a later analysis, co-occurring TCRs were grouped with DBSCAN, and TCRdist sequence similarity was added when clustering was performed within HLA-allele-positive subsets. For co-occurrence clustering, repertoires with fewer than 30,000 or more than 120,000 public chains were excluded, along with roughly five repertoires with anomalous nucleotide sharing. Entries here come from immuneACCESS through TCRdb and include only in-frame sequences with V and J called. Some clones fail to appear in such tables; in the studies checked, an unresolved V gene covers under half of the shortfall, and the cause of the remainder is unknown. V and J calls plus clone size are reproduced from that table; the DNA served to infer D and trimming. The sample records around 50,000 clones, roughly four fifths of which are singletons. Around 4% of the sample lies in the top ten.

Of note for this clone: Its target antigen remains unknown. No base qualities exist here, and no much larger clone lies one base off it.

In total, 630 or so healthy bone marrow donors made up the cohort. All cohort members were sampled while nominally healthy, although unrecorded immune exposures were likely present. The donor tested CMV seronegative, placing the donor among the 350 or so seronegative members of the cohort. A peripheral blood sample was provided by each donor, and peripheral blood mononuclear cells were used for TCR beta sequencing. Genomic DNA was extracted from the blood cell samples with the Qiagen DNeasy Blood Extraction Kit. The rearranged segments are TRBV6-5 and TRBJ2-1; 8 bases in the junction line up with TRBD2. This clonotype was sampled from a man aged 30-40 years in good health and CMV-seronegative. The sample consisted of PBMCs. The sequenced DNA: TGTGCCAGCAAAGCGGGAGTCGATCATGAGCAGTTCTTC. Translation gives CASKAGVDHEQFF.